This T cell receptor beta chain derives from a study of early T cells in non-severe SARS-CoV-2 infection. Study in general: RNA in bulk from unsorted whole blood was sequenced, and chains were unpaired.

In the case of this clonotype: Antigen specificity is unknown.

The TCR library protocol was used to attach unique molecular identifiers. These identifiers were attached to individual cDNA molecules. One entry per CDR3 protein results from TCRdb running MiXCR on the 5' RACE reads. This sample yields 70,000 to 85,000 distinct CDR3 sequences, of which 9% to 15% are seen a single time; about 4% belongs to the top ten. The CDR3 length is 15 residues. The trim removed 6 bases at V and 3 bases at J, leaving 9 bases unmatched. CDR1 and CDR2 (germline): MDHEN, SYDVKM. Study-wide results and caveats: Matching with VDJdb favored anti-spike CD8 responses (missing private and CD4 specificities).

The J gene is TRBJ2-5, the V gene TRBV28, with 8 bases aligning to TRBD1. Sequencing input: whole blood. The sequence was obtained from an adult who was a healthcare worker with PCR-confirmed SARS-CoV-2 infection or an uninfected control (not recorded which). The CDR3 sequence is CASSRPGQGKETQYF. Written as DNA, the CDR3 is TGTGCCAGCAGCCGCCCCGGACAGGGTAAAGAGACCCAGTACTTC.